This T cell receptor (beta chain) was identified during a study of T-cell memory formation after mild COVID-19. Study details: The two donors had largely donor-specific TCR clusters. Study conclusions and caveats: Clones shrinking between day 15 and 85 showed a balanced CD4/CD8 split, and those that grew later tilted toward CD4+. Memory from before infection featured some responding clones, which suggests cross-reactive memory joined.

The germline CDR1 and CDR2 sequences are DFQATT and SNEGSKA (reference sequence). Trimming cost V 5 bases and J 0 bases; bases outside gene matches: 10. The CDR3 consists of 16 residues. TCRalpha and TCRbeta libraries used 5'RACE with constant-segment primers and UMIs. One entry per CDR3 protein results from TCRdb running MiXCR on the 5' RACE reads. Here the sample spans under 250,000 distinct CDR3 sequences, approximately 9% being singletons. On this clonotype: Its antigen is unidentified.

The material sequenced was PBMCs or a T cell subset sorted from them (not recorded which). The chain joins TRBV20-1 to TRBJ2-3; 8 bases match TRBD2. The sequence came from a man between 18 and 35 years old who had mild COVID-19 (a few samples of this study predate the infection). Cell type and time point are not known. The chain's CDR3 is CSAYSVSGGSTDTQYF. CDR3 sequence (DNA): TGCAGTGCTTACTCGGTGAGCGGGGGCAGCACAGATACGCAGTATTTT.